These T cell receptor beta chains were read from a single sample in a study of blood T cell repertoires in COVID-19. Assay used: immunoSEQ multiplex PCR; TCRdb lists only in-frame clones, some missing. The data contain a few hundred thousand clones, around 83% of them singletons. Sequenced sample: PBMCs or T cells enriched from blood (not recorded which). The receptors originated from a woman aged 45 to 65 who had recovered from COVID-19. CDR3s include the opening cysteine and the closing phenylalanine or tryptophan. Each record gives: clone size, J gene, D gene, V gene, CDR3 protein, CDR3 DNA. D genes are given only for firm matches. The listing skips clone size in some rows; elsewhere it reads once, few, many or a size class.

clone_size: .; j_call: TRBJ1-2; d_call: .; v_call: TRBV6-5; cdr3_aa: CASSRTGNYGYTF; cdr3_nt: TGTGCCAGCAGTCGAACAGGGAACTATGGCTACACCTTC
clone_size: .; j_call: TRBJ2-3; d_call: TRBD2; v_call: TRBV7-2; cdr3_aa: CASSLGASGGAGTDTQYF; cdr3_nt: TGTGCCAGCAGCTTAGGCGCTAGCGGGGGGGCGGGGACAGATACGCAGTATTTT
clone_size: .; j_call: TRBJ1-2; d_call: .; v_call: TRBV19; cdr3_aa: CASSSPAGLSGGGYTF; cdr3_nt: TGTGCCAGTAGTTCTCCCGCGGGATTATCTGGAGGGGGCTACACCTTC
clone_size: few; j_call: TRBJ1-4; d_call: .; v_call: TRBV7-9; cdr3_aa: CASSLANKEEKLFF; cdr3_nt: TGTGCCAGCAGCTTAGCTAACAAGGAGGAAAAACTGTTTTTT
clone_size: .; j_call: TRBJ1-1; d_call: .; v_call: TRBV14; cdr3_aa: CASSRYDRNTEAFF; cdr3_nt: TGTGCCAGCAGTCGTTACGACAGGAACACTGAAGCTTTCTTT
clone_size: .; j_call: TRBJ2-1; d_call: TRBD2; v_call: TRBV14; cdr3_aa: CASSQVYTSGRADNEQFF; cdr3_nt: TGTGCCAGCAGCCAAGTCTATACTAGCGGGAGGGCCGACAATGAGCAGTTCTTC
clone_size: .; j_call: TRBJ2-7; d_call: .; v_call: TRBV9; cdr3_aa: CASSVQGEAWGQYF; cdr3_nt: TGTGCCAGCAGCGTACAAGGGGAGGCGTGGGGGCAGTACTTC
clone_size: few; j_call: TRBJ2-1; d_call: TRBD2; v_call: TRBV5-4; cdr3_aa: CASSSSGRAGFANEQFF; cdr3_nt: TGTGCCAGCAGTTCTAGCGGGAGGGCCGGATTCGCCAATGAGCAGTTCTTC
clone_size: .; j_call: TRBJ2-5; d_call: .; v_call: TRBV4-1; cdr3_aa: CASSQESRGLQYF; cdr3_nt: TGCGCCAGCAGCCAAGAATCGCGTGGGCTCCAGTACTTC
clone_size: .; j_call: TRBJ2-1; d_call: .; v_call: TRBV27; cdr3_aa: CASRGPYNEQFF; cdr3_nt: TGTGCCAGCAGGGGGCCCTACAATGAGCAGTTCTTC
clone_size: .; j_call: TRBJ1-3; d_call: .; v_call: TRBV19; cdr3_aa: CASNPSGTSGNTIYF; cdr3_nt: TGTGCCAGCAATCCCTCGGGTACGTCTGGAAACACCATATATTTT
clone_size: .; j_call: TRBJ1-4; d_call: TRBD1; v_call: TRBV5-5; cdr3_aa: CASTLSPGGDNEKLFF; cdr3_nt: TGTGCCAGCACCCTATCCCCAGGGGGCGATAATGAAAAACTGTTTTTT
clone_size: .; j_call: TRBJ1-1; d_call: .; v_call: TRBV19; cdr3_aa: CASSIDRGFEAFF; cdr3_nt: TGTGCCAGTAGTATTGATCGAGGATTTGAAGCTTTCTTT